Below are 27 T cell receptor beta chains sequenced from a single sample in a study of blood T cell repertoires in COVID-19. Data came from immunoSEQ multiplex PCR; TCRdb stores just in-frame clones and leaves some out. Of 35,000 to 55,000 clones listed, 80% to 85% are singletons. Material for sequencing was peripheral blood. The receptors shown here come from a man between 60 and 75 years old with active COVID-19.

This chain links TRBV5-4 with TRBJ1-3, with 8 positions matching TRBD1. The junction had 9 bases not matched to a gene; V was cut back by 4 bases and J by 3 bases. The germline gives CDR1 SGHNT, CDR2 YYREEE (reference sequence). This CDR3 contains 16 residues. The CDR3 DNA reads TGTGCCAGCAGCCAAGGACAGGGTAACGGTGGAAACACCATATATTTT. As protein: CASSQGQGNGGNTIYF.

The chain joins TRBV10-1 to TRBJ2-7, with D perhaps TRBD2 (6 bases). The germline V and J ends were trimmed by 6 bases and 3 bases, with 15 bases remaining between them. This CDR3 is built from 14 residues. The V gene's germline CDR1 is WNHNN and CDR2 SYGVQD (reference sequence). Here the CDR3 reads CASRSRERVYEQYF. CDR3 nucleotide sequence: TGCGCCAGCAGATCACGGGAGAGGGTCTACGAGCAGTACTTC.

The rearrangement joins TRBV4-2 to TRBJ2-3, with 8 positions matching TRBD1. V shed 2 bases and J 5 bases; nucleotides not matched to a gene: 6. Germline V gene data show CDR1 as LGHNA and CDR2 as YNFKEQ. The CDR3 has 15 residues. In DNA, the CDR3 is TGTGCCAGCAGCCAACATAGACAGGGGAAAGATACGCAGTATTTT. Its translation is CASSQHRQGKDTQYF.

The chain uses TRBV28 and TRBJ1-5, with 9 bases fitting TRBD1. Germline-derived CDR1 and CDR2 are MDHEN and SYDVKM. The CDR3 is made up of 17 amino acids. V shed 1 base and J 3 bases; nucleotides not matched to a gene: 7. The CDR3 DNA reads as TGTGCCAGCAGTTTATCGAGGACAGGGGTTCACAATCAGCCCCAGCATTTT. Translated: CASSLSRTGVHNQPQHF.

There are a few counts of this clone. The chain uses TRBV5-1 and TRBJ2-7; 7 bases match TRBD2. The V and J ends lost 0 bases and 2 bases, in that order; junction bases with no gene match: 5. The CDR3 runs to 15 residues. CDR1 is SGHRS and CDR2 is YFSETQ in the germline V gene. The CDR3 sequence is CASSLALAEAYEQYF. CDR3 coding DNA: TGCGCCAGCAGCTTGGCTCTAGCGGAGGCCTACGAGCAGTACTTC.

The chain combines TRBV6-4 with TRBJ2-3; 7 bases agree with TRBD2. Germline loops: CDR1 MRHNA, CDR2 SNTAGT. With V trimmed by 8 bases and J by 2 bases, 4 bases remained unmatched. The CDR3 consists of 13 residues. Here the CDR3 DNA reads TGTGCCAGCGGGGAGGGGCACACAGATACGCAGTATTTT. The encoded protein is CASGEGHTDTQYF.

The chain carries TRBV7-9 and TRBJ1-1; 11 positions match TRBD1. The CDR3 runs to 15 residues. After removal of 8 bases from V and 5 bases from J, the junction contained 10 bases not matched to a gene. The germline CDR1 and CDR2 sequences are SEHNR and FQNEAQ (reference sequence). The CDR3 DNA is TGTGCCAGCGAACCAGGGACAGGGGGTAGAACTGAAGCTTTCTTT. This sequence encodes CASEPGTGGRTEAFF.

The chain couples TRBV24-1 to TRBJ1-1; D is possibly TRBD1 (6 bases). V lost 3 bases and J lost 6, with 10 bases in between. There are 13 residues in the CDR3. The germline V gene encodes CDR1 KGHDR and CDR2 SFDVKD. CDR3 sequence: CATSDLGHPEAFF. The CDR3 DNA is TGTGCCACCAGTGATCTGGGACATCCTGAAGCTTTCTTT.

The rearrangement links TRBV14 to TRBJ1-2, with unresolved D. Trimming shortened V by 1 base and J by 2 bases, and 5 bases separated the two germline ends. The length of the CDR3 is 13 residues. Germline V lookup: CDR1 SGHDN, CDR2 FVKESK. The CDR3 spells CASSQGPNYGYTF. The CDR3 region has the DNA TGTGCCAGCAGCCAAGGGCCCAACTATGGCTACACCTTC.

The V call is TRBV5-1, the J call TRBJ1-1, with 9 nucleotides matching TRBD1. Germline-derived CDR1 and CDR2 are SGHRS and YFSETQ. V lost 0 bases and J lost 4; bases outside the gene matches: 4. CDR3 length: 15 amino acids. CDR3: CASSLEGTGITEAFF. The CDR3 coding sequence is TGCGCCAGCAGCTTGGAAGGGACAGGGATCACTGAAGCTTTCTTT.

The J gene is TRBJ2-5, the V gene TRBV19, with 12 nucleotides matching TRBD2. CDR1 LNHDA and CDR2 SQIVND come from the germline V gene (reference sequence). The CDR3 covers 16 residues. The V gene end was trimmed by 5 bases and the J gene end by 5 bases; junction bases not matched to a gene: 9. The chain's CDR3 is CASSPRTSGEGETQYF. In DNA, the CDR3 is TGTGCCAGTAGTCCCCGGACTAGCGGGGAGGGGGAGACCCAGTACTTC.

The rearrangement links TRBV2 to TRBJ2-2, with a weak D call TRBD2 (6 bases). This CDR3 comprises 16 residues. Trimming shortened V by 5 bases and J by 5 bases, and 18 bases separated the two germline ends. Germline CDR1 and CDR2: SNHLY and FYNNEI. CDR3 loop: CASSTSDGGLTGELFF. For the CDR3, the DNA is TGTGCCAGCAGTACCTCGGACGGGGGTCTAACCGGGGAGCTGTTTTTT. Full variable domain (missing parts from reference TRBV2 and TRBJ2-2): EPEVTQTPSHQVTQMGQEVILRCVPISNHLYFYWYRQILGQKVEFLVSFYNNEISEKSEIFDDQFSVERPDGSNFTLKIRSTKLEDSAMYFCASSTSDGGLTGELFFGEGSRLTVL.

CDR3 sequence (DNA): TGTGCCAGCAGCTTGCAGGACACCCTCAAATCAGATACGCAGTATTTT. This codes for CASSLQDTLKSDTQYF. The chain combines TRBV7-2 with TRBJ2-3, with a weak D call TRBD1 (5 bases). Trimming left V 3 bases short and J 4 bases short, with 17 bases between. The length of the CDR3 is 16 residues. Germline V gives CDR1 SGHTA, CDR2 FQGNSA.

The chain is built from TRBV24-1 and TRBJ2-1; D is undetermined. The V and J ends lost 7 bases and 8 bases respectively, with 8 bases between them. CDR3 length: 11 residues. CDR1 is KGHDR and CDR2 is SFDVKD in the germline V gene. The CDR3 DNA reads TGTGCCACCAGCCTAGGAGATGAGCAGTTCTTC. This encodes CATSLGDEQFF.

V and J are TRBV4-1 and TRBJ2-5; 8 bases are a match to TRBD2. CDR1 is MGHRA and CDR2 is YSYEKL in the germline V gene. The trim removed 1 base at V and 2 bases at J, leaving 6 bases unmatched. This CDR3 comprises 16 residues. This chain's CDR3 is CASSQGALAGQETQYF. CDR3 DNA: TGCGCCAGCAGCCAAGGGGCGTTAGCGGGGCAAGAGACCCAGTACTTC.

The rearrangement joins TRBV7-3 to TRBJ2-1; 8 nucleotides match TRBD2. This CDR3 region has 17 residues. J gave up 2 bases and V 4 bases, and 10 bases lay outside the gene matches. The germline CDR1 and CDR2 sequences are SGHTA and FQGTGA. The DNA for the CDR3 is TGTGCCAGCAGCTCCGTGGGTAGCGGGACAACCTACAATGAGCAGTTCTTC. This translates into CASSSVGSGTTYNEQFF.

This clone was seen a few times. The CDR3 region has the DNA TGTGCCAGCAGCGTAGCCGGGGGGGCCGCCTACGAGCAGTACTTC. Amino acids: CASSVAGGAAYEQYF. V and J are TRBV9 and TRBJ2-7; 8 positions match TRBD2. Germline CDR1 and CDR2: SGDLS and YYNGEE. V lost 0 bases to trimming and J lost 2 bases; unmatched junction nucleotides: 4. The CDR3 is 15 residues long.

V gene TRBV30 combines with J gene TRBJ1-1; D unresolved. The V gene's germline CDR1 is GTSNPN and CDR2 SVGIG (reference sequence). The V gene lost 0 bases and the J gene lost 0 bases, with 5 bases spanning the gap. The CDR3 loop spans 13 amino acids. This chain's CDR3 is CAWSVGVNTEAFF. DNA for the CDR3: TGTGCCTGGAGTGTCGGGGTGAACACTGAAGCTTTCTTT.

In its sample, this clone was seen a few times. J is TRBJ1-1 and V is TRBV13; D is unclear. V was trimmed by 6 bases and J by 1 base, leaving 18 bases between them. The V gene's germline CDR1 is PRHDT and CDR2 FYEKMQ (reference sequence). The CDR3 loop spans 16 amino acids. As DNA, the CDR3 is TGTGCCAGCAGTTCAAGGATAGGGCGGGGGAACACTGAAGCTTTCTTT. Encoded protein: CASSSRIGRGNTEAFF.

The chain links TRBV24-1 to TRBJ2-1; 7 bases align to TRBD2. The CDR3 is made up of 14 amino acids. After removal of 5 bases from V and 0 bases from J, the junction contained 0 bases not matched to a gene. The germline V gene encodes CDR1 KGHDR and CDR2 SFDVKD. Written as DNA, the CDR3 is TGTGCCACCAGTGGGGGGGGCTCCTACAATGAGCAGTTCTTC. This encodes CATSGGGSYNEQFF.

The chain uses TRBV5-1 and TRBJ2-7; 7 bases match TRBD2. Per germline, CDR1 SGHRS and CDR2 YFSETQ. Losses at the gene ends were 2 bases for V and 7 bases for J; bases not matched to a gene: 0. The CDR3 sequence is 11 residues long. CDR3 DNA: TGCGCCAGCAGCTTTAGCGGGGAGCAGTACTTC. It is translated as CASSFSGEQYF.

The rearrangement uses TRBV12-5 and TRBJ2-7; 7 bases map to TRBD1. V lost 2 bases to trimming and J lost 1 base; unmatched junction nucleotides: 11. CDR1 and CDR2 (germline): LGHNT, FRNRAP. This CDR3 has 17 amino acids. The CDR3 protein is CASGLQATGPFSYEQYF. CDR3 bases: TGTGCTAGTGGTTTGCAGGCGACAGGGCCGTTTTCCTACGAGCAGTACTTC.

This clone came up once. CDR3 in amino acids: CASSLLPHQGGYTF. The CDR3 DNA sequence: TGTGCCAGCAGTTTATTGCCCCATCAGGGAGGCTACACCTTC. The rearrangement joins TRBV28 to TRBJ1-2, with D perhaps TRBD1 (5 bases). The CDR3 extends over 14 amino acids. In germline, CDR1 is MDHEN, CDR2 SYDVKM. Trimming removed 1 base from V and 8 bases from J, with 14 bases in between.

V is TRBV7-2 and J is TRBJ2-2; TRBD2 aligns across 11 bases. The V segment lost 5 bases and the J segment 4 bases; nucleotides outside the gene matches: 12. Germline CDR1 is SGHTA and CDR2 is FQGNSA. The CDR3 contains 18 residues. CDR3 sequence reads: CASSPGNIAGGRTGELFF. The CDR3 coding sequence is TGTGCCAGCAGCCCCGGTAACATAGCGGGGGGGCGCACCGGGGAGCTGTTTTTT.

V gene TRBV4-2 combines with J gene TRBJ2-2; 12 bases fit TRBD2. With 0 bases clipped from V and 4 bases from J, the junction kept 9 bases outside the gene matches. Germline V gene data show CDR1 as LGHNA and CDR2 as YNFKEQ. The CDR3 sequence is 19 residues long. CDR3 loop: CASSQDKRLAGVGTGELFF. The CDR3 nucleotides are TGTGCCAGCAGCCAAGATAAGCGACTAGCGGGAGTCGGCACCGGGGAGCTGTTTTTT.

This chain connects TRBV6-5 to TRBJ2-7, with D perhaps TRBD1 (6 bases). CDR3 length: 12 amino acids. Germline CDR1 reads MNHEY; CDR2 reads SVGAGI. V lost 7 bases, J lost 3 bases, and 10 bases lay in between. The chain's CDR3 is CASTGQSYEQYF. CDR3 nucleotides: TGTGCCAGCACCGGACAGAGCTACGAGCAGTACTTC.

The V call is TRBV4-2, the J call TRBJ2-7, with a possible D match to TRBD2 (6 bases). The CDR3 length is 15 residues. V was cut by 6 bases and J by 0 bases, with 15 bases left in between. Germline CDR1 reads LGHNA; CDR2 reads YNFKEQ. This CDR3 is CASRGGSRLSYEQYF. CDR3 sequence (DNA): TGTGCCAGCAGGGGGGGTAGCAGGCTCTCCTACGAGCAGTACTTC.